The present T cell receptor beta chain was sequenced within a study of T cell responses to AZD1222 COVID-19 vaccine. Some clones are missing from TCRdb's copy, which holds only in-frame ones; the method was immunoSEQ multiplex PCR. The data contain approximately 77,000 clones, 75% to 90% of them singletons. The V gene end was trimmed by 4 bases and the J gene end by 4 bases; junction bases not matched to a gene: 19. Germline V gives CDR1 SGHNT, CDR2 YYREEE (reference sequence). The CDR3 runs to 19 residues. The source material was peripheral blood, sampled 28 days after the second AZD1222 dose. This TCR was sampled from an adult who received the AZD1222 COVID-19 vaccine. The chain recombines TRBV5-4 with TRBJ1-2, with TRBD1 matching 10 bases. Here the CDR3 reads CASSLGIGIGQGVFYGYTF. CDR3 coding DNA: TGTGCCAGCAGCCTTGGAATTGGGATCGGACAGGGGGTATTCTATGGCTACACCTTC.